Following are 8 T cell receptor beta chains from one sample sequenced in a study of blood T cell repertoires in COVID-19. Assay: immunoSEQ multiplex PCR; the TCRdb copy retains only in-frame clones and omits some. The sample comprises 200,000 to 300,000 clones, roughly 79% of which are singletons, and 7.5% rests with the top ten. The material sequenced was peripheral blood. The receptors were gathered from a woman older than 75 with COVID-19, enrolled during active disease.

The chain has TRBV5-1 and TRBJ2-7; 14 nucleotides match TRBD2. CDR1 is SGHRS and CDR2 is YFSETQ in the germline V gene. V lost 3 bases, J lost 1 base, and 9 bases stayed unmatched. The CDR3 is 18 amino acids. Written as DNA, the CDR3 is TGCGCCAGCAGCTCGCTGACTAGCGGGGGGGCCCTATCCTACGAGCAGTACTTC. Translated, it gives CASSSLTSGGALSYEQYF.

The CDR3 nucleotides are TGTGCCAGCAGTTACGGGGTAGGAATAGCGGGGCAAGAGACCCAGTACTTC. Its translation: CASSYGVGIAGQETQYF. The chain links TRBV6-2 or TRBV6-3 to TRBJ2-5, with 8 nucleotides matching TRBD2. Germline V gene sequence: CDR1 MNHEY, CDR2 SVGEGT. V dropped 2 bases and J dropped 2; count of bases not matched to a gene: 10. The CDR3 runs 17 residues.

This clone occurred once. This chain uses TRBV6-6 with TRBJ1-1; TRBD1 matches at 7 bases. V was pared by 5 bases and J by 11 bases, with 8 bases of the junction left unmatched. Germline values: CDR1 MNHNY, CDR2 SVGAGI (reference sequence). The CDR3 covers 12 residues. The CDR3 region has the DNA TGTGCCAGCAGTACTAGACAGGGCTTTGCTTTCTTT. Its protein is CASSTRQGFAFF.

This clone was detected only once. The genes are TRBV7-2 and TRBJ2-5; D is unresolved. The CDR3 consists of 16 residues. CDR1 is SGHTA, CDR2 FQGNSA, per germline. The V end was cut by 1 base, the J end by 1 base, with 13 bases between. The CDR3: CASSLGPGATQETQYF. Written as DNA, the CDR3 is TGTGCCAGCAGCTTAGGACCGGGTGCCACCCAAGAGACCCAGTACTTC.

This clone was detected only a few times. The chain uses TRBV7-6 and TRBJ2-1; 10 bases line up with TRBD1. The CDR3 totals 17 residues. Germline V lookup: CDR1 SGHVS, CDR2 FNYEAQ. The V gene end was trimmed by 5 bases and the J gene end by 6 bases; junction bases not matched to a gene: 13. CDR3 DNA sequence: TGTGCCAGCAGCCCCTACCCGAGACAGGGGGCCCGCAATGAGCAGTTCTTC. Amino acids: CASSPYPRQGARNEQFF.

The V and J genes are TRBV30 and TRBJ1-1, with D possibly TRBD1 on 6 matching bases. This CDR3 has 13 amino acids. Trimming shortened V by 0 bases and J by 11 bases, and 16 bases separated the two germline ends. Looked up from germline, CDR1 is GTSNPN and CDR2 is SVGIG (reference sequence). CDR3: CAWSVGAQGAAFF. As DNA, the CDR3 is TGTGCCTGGAGTGTGGGGGCACAGGGTGCGGCTTTCTTT.

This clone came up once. The CDR3 DNA follows: TGTGCCACCAGTGACCCCCGTACAGTCACGGATACGCAGTATTTT. This translates into CATSDPRTVTDTQYF. The chain uses TRBV24-1 and TRBJ2-3; no firm D call. The ends were cut back, 4 bases at V and 6 bases at J, with 16 bases in the middle. The length of the CDR3 is 15 residues. Per germline, CDR1 KGHDR and CDR2 SFDVKD.

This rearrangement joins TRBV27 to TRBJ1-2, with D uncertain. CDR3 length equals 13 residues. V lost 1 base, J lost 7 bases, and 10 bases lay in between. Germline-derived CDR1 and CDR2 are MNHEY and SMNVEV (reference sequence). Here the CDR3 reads CASSLFRFFGYTF. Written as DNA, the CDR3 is TGTGCCAGCAGTTTATTCCGGTTTTTTGGCTACACCTTC.